The 23 T cell receptor beta chains given below trace back to one sample, sequenced in a study of blood T cell repertoires in COVID-19. Sequencing was performed with immunoSEQ multiplex PCR; in TCRdb, only in-frame clones are kept and a portion is missing. The repertoire holds some 50,000 clones, with around 87% as singletons. The specimen was peripheral blood. The receptors were gathered from a human donor in a cohort sampled during active COVID-19.

V and J are TRBV9 and TRBJ2-1, with 9 bases fitting TRBD1. Germline CDR1 SGDLS, CDR2 YYNGEE. The length of the CDR3 is 16 residues. The ends lost 3 bases at V and 7 bases at J; junction bases unmatched: 11. The CDR3 sequence: CASSAGSGTGWNEQFF. The CDR3, as DNA: TGTGCCAGCAGCGCCGGATCCGGGACAGGGTGGAATGAGCAGTTCTTC.

Written as DNA, the CDR3 is TGTGCCAGCAGCCAAGGGCATGAGCAGTTCTTC. It specifies CASSQGHEQFF. The chain carries TRBV3-1 (or the pseudogene TRBV3-2) and TRBJ2-1; D gene ambiguous. Germline values: CDR1 LGHDT, CDR2 YNNKEL (reference sequence). V was trimmed by 1 base and J by 8 bases, leaving 3 bases between them. This CDR3 has 11 residues.

This rearrangement joins TRBV28 to TRBJ1-6; a weak D match, TRBD1 (6 bases). Trimming took off 1 base at V and 3 bases at J, with 16 bases between the two ends. The length of the CDR3 is 18 residues. The germline V gene has CDR1 MDHEN and CDR2 SYDVKM. The CDR3 DNA follows: TGTGCCAGCAGTTTATCTCCCGGACAGTTGGTCTATAATTCACCCCTCCACTTT. This codes for CASSLSPGQLVYNSPLHF.

This clone was detected once. The chain employs TRBV6-2 or TRBV6-3 and TRBJ2-5, with D tentatively TRBD2 (5 bases). Germline V gene sequence: CDR1 MNHEY, CDR2 SVGEGT. This CDR3 has 12 amino acids. V lost 5 bases, J lost 5 bases, and 9 bases lay in between. CDR3 protein: CASSRSGETQYF. The CDR3 DNA sequence: TGTGCCAGCAGTCGATCGGGGGAGACCCAGTACTTC.

This clone was picked up one time. The gene calls are TRBV5-4 and TRBJ2-7, with TRBD2 matching over 7 bases. The CDR3 is 15 amino acids. Losses at the gene ends were 0 bases for V and 6 bases for J; bases not matched to a gene: 9. CDR1 is SGHNT and CDR2 is YYREEE in the germline V gene (reference sequence). CDR3 coding DNA: TGTGCCAGCAGCTTGGCGGGAGCGGGATCGATCGAGCAGTACTTC. It translates to CASSLAGAGSIEQYF.

The sample holds one count of this clone. The chain's CDR3 is CASSLGLAILAYEQYF. The CDR3 nucleotides read TGTGCCAGCAGTCTGGGACTAGCGATCCTTGCCTACGAGCAGTACTTC. The V call is TRBV28, the J call TRBJ2-7; TRBD2 agrees at 10 bases. The CDR3 totals 16 residues. J gave up 2 bases and V 5 bases, and 9 bases lay outside the gene matches. Looked up from germline, CDR1 is MDHEN and CDR2 is SYDVKM.

This clone occurred once. The gene calls are TRBV9 and TRBJ1-3, with D uncertain. The CDR3 contains 12 residues. The germline V gene encodes CDR1 SGDLS and CDR2 YYNGEE. V shed 4 bases and J shed 3 bases, with 5 bases lying between them. CDR3 residues: CASSLSGNTIYF. CDR3 sequence (DNA): TGTGCCAGCAGCCTGAGTGGAAACACCATATATTTT.

The V gene is TRBV6-4, the J gene TRBJ2-7, with TRBD1 matching over 7 bases. Germline CDR1 MRHNA, CDR2 SNTAGT. The CDR3 is 17 amino acids. After removal of 0 bases from V and 7 bases from J, the junction contained 15 bases not matched to a gene. CDR3 in DNA: TGTGCCAGCAGTGACTCGTTGGTGAGACAGGGTCCGGGTGAGCAGTACTTC. Translating gives CASSDSLVRQGPGEQYF.

The chain joins TRBV9 to TRBJ2-5; D perhaps matches TRBD1 (5 bases). Trimming took off 0 bases at V and 5 bases at J, with 14 bases between the two ends. CDR3 size: 15 residues. Germline values: CDR1 SGDLS, CDR2 YYNGEE. CDR3 sequence reads: CASSVGGAQVETQYF. The CDR3 region has the DNA TGTGCCAGCAGCGTAGGTGGGGCGCAGGTTGAGACCCAGTACTTC.

This chain uses TRBV7-3 with TRBJ2-4; 12 bases map to TRBD2. V lost 5 bases, J lost 0 bases, and 8 bases stayed unmatched. The germline CDR1 and CDR2 sequences are SGHTA and FQGTGA. This CDR3 spans 18 amino acids. The CDR3 bases are TGTGCCAGCAGCCCGATGACTAGCGGGGGCGTAGCCAAAAACATTCAGTACTTC. Translation gives CASSPMTSGGVAKNIQYF. Variable domain in full (rest from reference TRBV7-3 and TRBJ2-4): GAGVSQTPSNKVTEKGKYVELRCDPISGHTALYWYRQSLGQGPEFLIYFQGTGAADDSGLPNDRFFAVRPEGSVSTLKIQRTERGDSAVYLCASSPMTSGGVAKNIQYFGAGTRLSVL.

CDR3 residues: CASSPHPDGYTF. The CDR3 DNA sequence: TGTGCCAGCAGCCCCCACCCGGATGGCTACACCTTC. The V and J genes are TRBV9 and TRBJ1-2; unclear D gene. V was trimmed by 4 bases and J by 6 bases, leaving 10 bases between them. This CDR3 region has 12 residues. The germline CDR1 and CDR2 sequences are SGDLS and YYNGEE.

This clone has a single count. J is TRBJ1-1 and V is TRBV19; TRBD1 matches at 8 bases. The V gene's germline CDR1 is LNHDA and CDR2 SQIVND (reference sequence). This CDR3 has 16 amino acids. V shed 3 bases and J 5 bases; nucleotides not matched to a gene: 11. CDR3: CASSIWQGAGRTEAFF. Written as DNA, the CDR3 is TGTGCCAGTAGTATTTGGCAGGGGGCTGGTCGGACTGAAGCTTTCTTT.

The chain links TRBV10-3 to TRBJ2-7, with 9 bases identical to TRBD2. From germline, CDR1 is ENHRY and CDR2 SYGVKD. This CDR3 comprises 13 residues. V was pared by 7 bases and J by 2 bases, with 3 bases of the junction left unmatched. The CDR3 DNA is TGTGCCATCAAGCGGGAGGCAACCTACGAGCAGTACTTC. Encoded protein: CAIKREATYEQYF.

This clone was seen once. The rearrangement uses TRBV30 and TRBJ1-5; D is perhaps TRBD1 (5 bases). The CDR3 is 13 residues long. Trimming took 5 bases from V and 3 from J, leaving 11 bases between them. Germline CDR1 and CDR2: GTSNPN and SVGIG (reference sequence). CDR3 residues: CAWGKGNNQPQHF. The CDR3 nucleotides are TGTGCCTGGGGTAAGGGGAACAATCAGCCCCAGCATTTT. Full variable domain (outside the CDR3, taken from reference TRBV30 and TRBJ1-5): SQTIHQWPATLVQPVGSPLSLECTVEGTSNPNLYWYRQAAGRGLQLLFYSVGIGQISSEVPQNLSASRPQDRQFILSSKKLLLSDSGFYLCAWGKGNNQPQHFGDGTRLSIL.

V is TRBV19 and J is TRBJ2-7; 10 bases map to TRBD2. CDR3 length: 13 amino acids. V lost 9 bases to trimming and J lost 6 bases; unmatched junction nucleotides: 8. Looked up from germline, CDR1 is LNHDA and CDR2 is SQIVND (reference sequence). The CDR3 nucleotides are TGTGCCAGCATGGGGCTAGCGGGGGCCGAGCAGTACTTC. This translates into CASMGLAGAEQYF.

The gene calls are TRBV5-6 and TRBJ2-7; TRBD1 matches at 7 bases. The CDR3 spans 15 residues. Germline-derived CDR1 and CDR2 are SGHDT and YYEEEE. Unmatched junction bases numbered 9, after V lost 5 bases and J lost 1 base. The CDR3 here is CASSYGTVFSYEQYF. CDR3 sequence (DNA): TGTGCCAGCAGTTACGGGACAGTTTTTTCCTACGAGCAGTACTTC.

The chain has TRBV27 and TRBJ2-7, with a tentative D call TRBD1 (6 bases). Germline-derived CDR1 and CDR2 are MNHEY and SMNVEV (reference sequence). This CDR3 has 15 amino acids. V was clipped by 0 bases and J by 4 bases, with 13 bases between them. The CDR3 here is CASSLSQGTGYEQYF. DNA for the CDR3: TGTGCCAGCAGTTTATCACAGGGTACTGGATACGAGCAGTACTTC.

The chain joins TRBV24-1 to TRBJ1-2; D remains ambiguous. The CDR3 has 17 residues. CDR1 KGHDR and CDR2 SFDVKD come from the germline V gene. Trimming removed 7 bases at V and 0 bases at J, with 20 bases between. The CDR3 DNA follows: TGTGCCACCAGGCGCCCCCTTCGACACCTCACTAACTATGGCTACACCTTC. Protein sequence: CATRRPLRHLTNYGYTF.

This clone has more than one count but fewer than ten. The chain links TRBV2 to TRBJ1-2, with 8 bases aligning to TRBD1. Germline CDR1 reads SNHLY; CDR2 reads FYNNEI. The CDR3 loop spans 14 amino acids. V lost 6 bases to trimming and J lost 4 bases; unmatched junction nucleotides: 7. CDR3 nucleotides: TGTGCCAGCAGGGGAGGAGGACAGGGCTATGGCTACACCTTC. It encodes CASRGGGQGYGYTF.

This chain uses TRBV27 with TRBJ1-1; 8 positions agree with TRBD1. Germline loops: CDR1 MNHEY, CDR2 SMNVEV (reference sequence). V shed 3 bases and J 5 bases; nucleotides not matched to a gene: 8. This CDR3 spans 15 amino acids. Here the CDR3 DNA reads TGTGCCAGCAGTTTTGGGACAGGATTGGGTACTGAAGCTTTCTTT. Its protein product is CASSFGTGLGTEAFF.

The CDR3 loop reads CASSTQLTGFYGYTF. CDR3 in DNA: TGTGCCAGTAGTACCCAATTGACAGGGTTTTATGGCTACACCTTC. The V gene is TRBV19, the J gene TRBJ1-2; 7 nucleotides line up with TRBD1. With V trimmed by 4 bases and J by 5 bases, 10 bases remained unmatched. CDR1 and CDR2 (germline): LNHDA, SQIVND (reference sequence). CDR3 length equals 15 residues.

The chain links TRBV3-1 (or the pseudogene TRBV3-2) to TRBJ2-2, with 12 bases aligning to TRBD2. The CDR3 contains 18 residues. CDR1 and CDR2 from the germline V gene are LGHDT and YNNKEL (reference sequence). The V segment lost 2 bases and the J segment 3 bases; nucleotides outside the gene matches: 7. The CDR3 is CASSQTRLAGEHTGELFF. Here the CDR3 DNA reads TGTGCCAGCAGCCAAACGCGACTAGCGGGAGAGCACACCGGGGAGCTGTTTTTT.

The chain recombines TRBV7-9 with TRBJ2-1, with 8 positions matching TRBD2. The CDR3 extends over 15 amino acids. Per germline, CDR1 SEHNR and CDR2 FQNEAQ (reference sequence). V was pared by 5 bases and J by 0 bases, with 3 bases of the junction left unmatched. As DNA, the CDR3 is TGTGCCAGCAGCCCCGGGGGGGGCTCCTACAATGAGCAGTTCTTC. This codes for CASSPGGGSYNEQFF.